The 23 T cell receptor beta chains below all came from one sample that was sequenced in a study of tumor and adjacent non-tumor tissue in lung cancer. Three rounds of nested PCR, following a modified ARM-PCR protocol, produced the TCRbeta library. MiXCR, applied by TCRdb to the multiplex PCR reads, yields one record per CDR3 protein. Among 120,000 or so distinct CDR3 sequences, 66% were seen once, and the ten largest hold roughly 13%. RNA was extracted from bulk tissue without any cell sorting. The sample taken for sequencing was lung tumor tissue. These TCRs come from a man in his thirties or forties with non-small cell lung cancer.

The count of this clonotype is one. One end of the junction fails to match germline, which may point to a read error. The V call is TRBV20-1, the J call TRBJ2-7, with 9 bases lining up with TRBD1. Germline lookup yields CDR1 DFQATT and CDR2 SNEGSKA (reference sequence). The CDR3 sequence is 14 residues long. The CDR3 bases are TGCAGTGCTAGACAAACAGGGGGCGGTTACGGGCAGTATTTC. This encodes CSARQTGGGYGQYF.

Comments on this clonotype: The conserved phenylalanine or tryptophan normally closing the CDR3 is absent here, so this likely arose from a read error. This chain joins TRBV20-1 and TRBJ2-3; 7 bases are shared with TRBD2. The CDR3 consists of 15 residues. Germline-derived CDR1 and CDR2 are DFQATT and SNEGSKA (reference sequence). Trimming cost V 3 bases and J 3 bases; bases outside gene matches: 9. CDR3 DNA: TGCAGTGCTAGGGCGGCGGGAGAGCGGACAGATACGCAGTATTCT. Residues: CSARAAGERTDTQYS.

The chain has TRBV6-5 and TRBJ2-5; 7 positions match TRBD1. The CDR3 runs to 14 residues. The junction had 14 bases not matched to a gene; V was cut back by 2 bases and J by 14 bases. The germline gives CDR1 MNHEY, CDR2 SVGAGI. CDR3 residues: CASSYPRDRDLIYF. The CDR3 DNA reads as TGTGCCAGCAGTTACCCTCGGGACAGAGACTTAATATACTTC.

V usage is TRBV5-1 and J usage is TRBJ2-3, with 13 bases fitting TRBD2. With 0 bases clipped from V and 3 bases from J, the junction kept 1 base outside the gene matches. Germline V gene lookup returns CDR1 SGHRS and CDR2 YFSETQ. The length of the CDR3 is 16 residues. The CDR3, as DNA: TGCGCCAGCAGCTTGGCGGGACTAGCGGGAACAGATACGCAGTATTTT. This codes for CASSLAGLAGTDTQYF. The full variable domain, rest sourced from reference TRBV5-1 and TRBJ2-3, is KAGVTQTPRYLIKTRGQQVTLSCSPISGHRSVSWYQQTPGQGLQFLFEYFSETQRNKGNFPGRFSGRQFSNSRSEMNVSTLELGDSALYLCASSLAGLAGTDTQYFGPGTRLTVL.

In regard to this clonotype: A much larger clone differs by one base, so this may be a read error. This chain's CDR3 is CASSLLRGGRRDEQSF. CDR3 DNA: TGTGCCAGCAGTTTGCTAAGGGGCGGGAGGAGGGATGAGCAGTCCTTC. This chain connects TRBV12-3 or TRBV12-4 to TRBJ2-1, with TRBD2 identical over 8 bases. The CDR3 runs to 16 residues.

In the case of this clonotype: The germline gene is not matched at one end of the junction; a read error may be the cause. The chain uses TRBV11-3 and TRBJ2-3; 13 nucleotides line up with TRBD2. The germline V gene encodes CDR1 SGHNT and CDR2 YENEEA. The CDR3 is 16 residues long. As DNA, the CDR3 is TGTGCCAACAGCTTACTAGCGGGAGGGTCAGGAGATACGCAGTATTTT. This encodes CANSLLAGGSGDTQYF.

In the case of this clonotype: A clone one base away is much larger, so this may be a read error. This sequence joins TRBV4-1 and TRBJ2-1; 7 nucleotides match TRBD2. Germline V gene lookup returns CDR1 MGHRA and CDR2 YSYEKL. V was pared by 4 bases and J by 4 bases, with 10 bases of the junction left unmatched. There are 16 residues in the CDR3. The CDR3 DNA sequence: TGCGCCAGCAGCCGCCCGCGGGAGCTGGGTTACAATGAGCAGTTCTTC. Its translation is CASSRPRELGYNEQFF.

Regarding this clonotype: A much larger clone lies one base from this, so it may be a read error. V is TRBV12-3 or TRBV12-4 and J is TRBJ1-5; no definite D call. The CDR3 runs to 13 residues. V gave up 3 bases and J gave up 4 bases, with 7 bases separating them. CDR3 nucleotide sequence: TGTGCCAGCAGTTTCGAGGGTAATCAGCCCCAGCATTTT. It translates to CASSFEGNQPQHF.

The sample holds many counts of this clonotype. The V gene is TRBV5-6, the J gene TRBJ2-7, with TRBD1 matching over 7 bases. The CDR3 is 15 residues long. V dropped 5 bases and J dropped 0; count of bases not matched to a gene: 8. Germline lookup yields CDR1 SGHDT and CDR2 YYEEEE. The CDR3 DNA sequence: TGTGCCAGCAGTCTTACGGGACAGACCTCCTACGAGCAGTACTTC. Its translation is CASSLTGQTSYEQYF.

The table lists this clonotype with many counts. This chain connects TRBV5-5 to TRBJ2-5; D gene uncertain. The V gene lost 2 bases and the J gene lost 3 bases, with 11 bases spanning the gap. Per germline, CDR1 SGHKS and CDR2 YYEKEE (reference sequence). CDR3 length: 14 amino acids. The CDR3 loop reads CASSLRPTEETQYF. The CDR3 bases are TGTGCCAGCAGCTTACGGCCTACCGAAGAGACCCAGTACTTC.

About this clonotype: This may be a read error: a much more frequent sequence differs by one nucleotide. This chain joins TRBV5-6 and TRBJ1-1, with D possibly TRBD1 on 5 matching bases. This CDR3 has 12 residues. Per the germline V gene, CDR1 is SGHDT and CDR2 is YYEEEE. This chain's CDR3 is CAGSRGGTEAFF. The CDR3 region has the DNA TGTGCCGGCAGCCGGGGGGGGACTGAAGCTTTCTTT. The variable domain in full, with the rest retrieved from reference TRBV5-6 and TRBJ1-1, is DAGVTQSPTHLIKTRGQQVTLRCSPKSGHDTVSWYQQALGQGPQFIFQYYEEEERQRGNFPDRFSGHQFPNYSSELNVNALLLGDSALYLCAGSRGGTEAFFGQGTRLTVV.

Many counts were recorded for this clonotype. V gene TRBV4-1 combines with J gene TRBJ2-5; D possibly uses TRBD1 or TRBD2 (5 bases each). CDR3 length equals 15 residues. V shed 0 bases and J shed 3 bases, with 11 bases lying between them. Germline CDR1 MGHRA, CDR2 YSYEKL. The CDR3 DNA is TGCGCCAGCAGCCAAGACTCGGGACCGAAAGAGACCCAGTACTTC. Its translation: CASSQDSGPKETQYF.

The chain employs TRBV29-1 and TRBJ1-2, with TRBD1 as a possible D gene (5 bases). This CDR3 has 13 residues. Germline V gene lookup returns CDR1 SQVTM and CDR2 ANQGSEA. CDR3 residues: CSASDNRVYGYTF. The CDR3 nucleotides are TGCAGTGCTTCGGACAATCGGGTGTATGGCTACACCTTC.

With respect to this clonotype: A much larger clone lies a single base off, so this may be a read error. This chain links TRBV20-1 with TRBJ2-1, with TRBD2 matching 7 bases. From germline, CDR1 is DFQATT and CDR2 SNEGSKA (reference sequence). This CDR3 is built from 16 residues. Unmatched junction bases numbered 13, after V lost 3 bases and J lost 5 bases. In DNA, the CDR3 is TGCAGTGCTAGGGGAGGACTAGAGGGAGTCAACAATGAGCAGTTCTTC. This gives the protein CSARGGLEGVNNEQFF.

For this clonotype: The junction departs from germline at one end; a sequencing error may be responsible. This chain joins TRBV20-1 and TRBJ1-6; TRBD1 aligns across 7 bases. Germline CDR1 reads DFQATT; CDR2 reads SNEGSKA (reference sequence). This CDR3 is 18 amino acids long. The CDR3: CSARDRTGASSYNSPVHF. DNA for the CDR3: TGCAGTGCTAGAGACCGGACAGGAGCCAGCTCCTATAATTCACCCGTCCACTTT.

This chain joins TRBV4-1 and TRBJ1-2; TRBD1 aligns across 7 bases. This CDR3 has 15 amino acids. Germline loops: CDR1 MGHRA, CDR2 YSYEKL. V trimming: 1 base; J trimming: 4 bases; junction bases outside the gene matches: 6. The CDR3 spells CASSQVPGGAYGYTF. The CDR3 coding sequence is TGCGCCAGCAGCCAAGTTCCAGGGGGAGCCTATGGCTACACCTTC.

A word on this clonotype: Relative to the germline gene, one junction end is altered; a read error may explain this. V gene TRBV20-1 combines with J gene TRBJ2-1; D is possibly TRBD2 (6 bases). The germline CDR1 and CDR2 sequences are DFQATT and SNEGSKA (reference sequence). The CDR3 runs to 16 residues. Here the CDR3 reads CSTRDSGDSDSNEQFF. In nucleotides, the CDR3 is TGCAGTACTAGAGATTCGGGGGATAGCGACTCCAATGAGCAGTTCTTC.

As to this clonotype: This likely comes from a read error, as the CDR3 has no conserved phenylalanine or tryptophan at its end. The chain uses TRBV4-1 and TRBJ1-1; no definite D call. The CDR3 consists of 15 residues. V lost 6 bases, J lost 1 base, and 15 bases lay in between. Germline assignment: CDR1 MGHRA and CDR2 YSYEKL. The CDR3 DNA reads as TGCGCCAGCAGAGAACTGATAGGGCCGAACACTGAAGCTTTCCTT. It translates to CASRELIGPNTEAFL.

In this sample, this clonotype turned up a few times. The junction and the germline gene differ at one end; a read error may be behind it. CDR3 DNA: TGTGCCAGCAGCTTAGTTTTTTCTGGGGCTAACGTCCTGACTTTC. This codes for CASSLVFSGANVLTF. This chain uses TRBV7-8 with TRBJ2-6; weak D call: TRBD1 (5 bases). The CDR3 length is 15 residues. Germline CDR1 is SGHVS and CDR2 is FQNEAQ.

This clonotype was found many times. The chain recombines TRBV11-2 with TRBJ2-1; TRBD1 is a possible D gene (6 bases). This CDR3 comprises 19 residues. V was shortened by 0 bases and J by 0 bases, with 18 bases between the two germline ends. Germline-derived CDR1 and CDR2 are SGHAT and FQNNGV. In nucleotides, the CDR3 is TGTGCCAGCAGCTTAGATCGACGTAACAGGGTTAGCTCCTACAATGAGCAGTTCTTC. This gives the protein CASSLDRRNRVSSYNEQFF.

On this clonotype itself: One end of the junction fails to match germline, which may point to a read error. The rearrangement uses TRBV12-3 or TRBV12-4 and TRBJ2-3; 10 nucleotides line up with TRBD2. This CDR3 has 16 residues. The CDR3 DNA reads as TGTGCCAGCGATTTTGGGCTAGCGGGAGTTGCAGATAGGCAGTATTTT. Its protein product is CASDFGLAGVADRQYF.

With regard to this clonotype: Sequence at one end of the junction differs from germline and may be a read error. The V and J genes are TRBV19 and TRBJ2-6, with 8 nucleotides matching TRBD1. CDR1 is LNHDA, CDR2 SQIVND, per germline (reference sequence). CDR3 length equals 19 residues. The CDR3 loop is CAGSHIEGQADSGANVLTF. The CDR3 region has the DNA TGTGCCGGTAGTCACATCGAGGGACAGGCCGACTCTGGGGCCAACGTCCTGACTTTC.

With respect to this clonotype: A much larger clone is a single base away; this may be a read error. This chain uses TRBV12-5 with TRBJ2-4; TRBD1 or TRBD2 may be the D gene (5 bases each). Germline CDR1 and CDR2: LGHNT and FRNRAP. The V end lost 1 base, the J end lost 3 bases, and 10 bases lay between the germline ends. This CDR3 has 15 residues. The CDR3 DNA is TGTGCTAGTGGTTTGGGACAGAGGGACAAAAACATTCAGTACTTC. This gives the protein CASGLGQRDKNIQYF. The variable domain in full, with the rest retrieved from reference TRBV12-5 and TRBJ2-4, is DARVTQTPRHKVTEMGQEVTMRCQPILGHNTVFWYRQTMMQGLELLAYFRNRAPLDDSGMPKDRFSAEMPDATLATLKIQPSEPRDSAVYFCASGLGQRDKNIQYFGAGTRLSVL.